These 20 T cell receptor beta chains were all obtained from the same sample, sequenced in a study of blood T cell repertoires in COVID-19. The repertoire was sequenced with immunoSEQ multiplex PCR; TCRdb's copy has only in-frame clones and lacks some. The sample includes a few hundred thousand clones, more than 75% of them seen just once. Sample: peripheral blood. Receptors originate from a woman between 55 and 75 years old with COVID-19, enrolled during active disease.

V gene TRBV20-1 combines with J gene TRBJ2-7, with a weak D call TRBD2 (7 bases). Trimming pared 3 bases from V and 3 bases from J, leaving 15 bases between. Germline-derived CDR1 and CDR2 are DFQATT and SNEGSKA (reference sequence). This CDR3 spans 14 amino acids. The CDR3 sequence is CSASWGASGYEQYF. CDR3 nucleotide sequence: TGCAGTGCTAGTTGGGGGGCTAGCGGCTACGAGCAGTACTTC.

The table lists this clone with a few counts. The CDR3 loop is CASSPTPTGGTEAFF. DNA of the CDR3: TGTGCCAGCAGCCCAACACCGACAGGGGGCACTGAAGCTTTCTTT. This chain joins TRBV6-2 or TRBV6-3 and TRBJ1-1; 9 bases line up with TRBD1. The V segment lost 6 bases and the J segment 4 bases; nucleotides outside the gene matches: 9. The CDR3 is 15 amino acids. Germline CDR1 is MNHEY and CDR2 is SVGEGT.

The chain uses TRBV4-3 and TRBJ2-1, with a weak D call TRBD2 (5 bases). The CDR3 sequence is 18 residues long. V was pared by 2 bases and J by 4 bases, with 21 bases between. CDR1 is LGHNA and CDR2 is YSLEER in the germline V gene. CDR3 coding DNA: TGCGCCAGCAGCCAAAAGCCCCCTGTCGGGATGGGGTACAATGAGCAGTTCTTC. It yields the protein CASSQKPPVGMGYNEQFF.

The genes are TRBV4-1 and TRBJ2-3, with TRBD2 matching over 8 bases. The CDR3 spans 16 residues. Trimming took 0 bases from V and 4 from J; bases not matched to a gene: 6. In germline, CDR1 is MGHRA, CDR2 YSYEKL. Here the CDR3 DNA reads TGCGCCAGCAGCCAAGATCCAGCGGGAGACTCAGATACGCAGTATTTT. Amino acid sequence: CASSQDPAGDSDTQYF.

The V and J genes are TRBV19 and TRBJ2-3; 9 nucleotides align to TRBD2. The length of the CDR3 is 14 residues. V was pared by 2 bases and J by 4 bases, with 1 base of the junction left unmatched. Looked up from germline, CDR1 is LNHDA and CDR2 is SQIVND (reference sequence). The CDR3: CASSIRLAADTQYF. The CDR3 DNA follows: TGTGCCAGTAGTATACGACTAGCGGCAGATACGCAGTATTTT.

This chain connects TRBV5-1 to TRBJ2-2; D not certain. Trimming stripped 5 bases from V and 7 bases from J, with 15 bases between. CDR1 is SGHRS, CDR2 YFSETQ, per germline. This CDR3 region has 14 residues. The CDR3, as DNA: TGCGCCAGCAGGTCCGAACCTCGAGTCGGGGAGCTGTTTTTT. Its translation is CASRSEPRVGELFF.

CDR3 sequence reads: CASRYRELAGGVNEQFF. The CDR3 DNA follows: TGTGCCAGTAGATATAGGGAACTAGCGGGAGGAGTCAATGAGCAGTTCTTC. The V gene is TRBV19, the J gene TRBJ2-1, with 12 bases identical to TRBD2. With V trimmed by 6 bases and J by 6 bases, 12 bases remained unmatched. Germline CDR1 and CDR2: LNHDA and SQIVND (reference sequence). This CDR3 comprises 17 residues.

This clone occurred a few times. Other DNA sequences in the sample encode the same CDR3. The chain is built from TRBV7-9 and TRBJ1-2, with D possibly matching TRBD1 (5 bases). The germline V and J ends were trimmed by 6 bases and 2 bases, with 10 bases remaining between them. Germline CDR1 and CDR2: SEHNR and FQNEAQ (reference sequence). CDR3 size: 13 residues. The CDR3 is CASSLGQNYGYTF. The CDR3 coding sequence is TGTGCCAGCAGTCTAGGACAAAACTATGGCTACACCTTC.

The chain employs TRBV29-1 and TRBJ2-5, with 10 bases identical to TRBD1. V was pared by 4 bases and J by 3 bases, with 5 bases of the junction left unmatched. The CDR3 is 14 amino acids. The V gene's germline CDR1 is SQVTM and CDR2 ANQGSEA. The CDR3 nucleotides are TGCAGCGTTGCGGGGGGGACAGGGGAAGAGACCCAGTACTTC. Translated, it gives CSVAGGTGEETQYF. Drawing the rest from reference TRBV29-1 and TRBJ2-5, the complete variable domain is SAVISQKPSRDICQRGTSLTIQCQVDSQVTMMFWYRQQPGQSLTLIATANQGSEATYESGFVIDKFPISRPNLTFSTLTVSNMSPEDSSIYLCSVAGGTGEETQYFGPGTRLLVL.

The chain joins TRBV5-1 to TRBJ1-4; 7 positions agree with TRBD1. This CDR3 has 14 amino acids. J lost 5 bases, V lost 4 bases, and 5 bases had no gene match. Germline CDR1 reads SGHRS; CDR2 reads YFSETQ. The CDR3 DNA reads TGCGCCAGCAGCGCCCGACAGGGAAATGAAAAACTGTTTTTT. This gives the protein CASSARQGNEKLFF.

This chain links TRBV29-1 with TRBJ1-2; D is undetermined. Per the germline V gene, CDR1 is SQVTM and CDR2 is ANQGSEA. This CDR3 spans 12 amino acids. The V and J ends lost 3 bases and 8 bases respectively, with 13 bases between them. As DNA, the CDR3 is TGCAGCGTTGAGCTAGGTTTCGAGGGCTACACCTTC. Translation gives CSVELGFEGYTF.

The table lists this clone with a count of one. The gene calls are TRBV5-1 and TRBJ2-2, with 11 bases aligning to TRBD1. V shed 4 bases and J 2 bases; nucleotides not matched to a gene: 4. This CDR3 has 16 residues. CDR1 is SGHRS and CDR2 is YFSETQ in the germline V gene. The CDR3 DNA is TGCGCCAGCAGCCCGGGGACAGGGGGAAACACCGGGGAGCTGTTTTTT. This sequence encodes CASSPGTGGNTGELFF. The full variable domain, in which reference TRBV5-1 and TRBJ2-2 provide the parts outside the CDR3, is KAGVTQTPRYLIKTRGQQVTLSCSPISGHRSVSWYQQTPGQGLQFLFEYFSETQRNKGNFPGRFSGRQFSNSRSEMNVSTLELGDSALYLCASSPGTGGNTGELFFGEGSRLTVL.

This CDR3 reads CASSSLAGAKTDTQYF. CDR3 sequence (DNA): TGTGCCAGCAGCTCCCTAGCGGGAGCGAAGACAGATACGCAGTATTTT. This chain links TRBV7-2 with TRBJ2-3; 10 bases map to TRBD2. The CDR3 extends over 16 amino acids. Germline lookup yields CDR1 SGHTA and CDR2 FQGNSA. The junction had 7 bases not matched to a gene; V was cut back by 4 bases and J by 3 bases. Supplemented by reference TRBV7-2 and TRBJ2-3, the full variable domain reads GAGVSQSPSNKVTEKGKDVELRCDPISGHTALYWYRQSLGQGLEFLIYFQGNSAPDKSGLPSDRFSAERTGGSVSTLTIQRTQQEDSAVYLCASSSLAGAKTDTQYFGPGTRLTVL.

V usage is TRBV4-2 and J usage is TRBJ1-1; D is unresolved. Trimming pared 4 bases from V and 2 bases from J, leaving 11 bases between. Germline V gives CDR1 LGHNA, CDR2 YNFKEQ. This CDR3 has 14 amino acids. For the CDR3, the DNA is TGTGCCAGCAGCCTTTTCGGGAGAAACACTGAAGCTTTCTTT. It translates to CASSLFGRNTEAFF.

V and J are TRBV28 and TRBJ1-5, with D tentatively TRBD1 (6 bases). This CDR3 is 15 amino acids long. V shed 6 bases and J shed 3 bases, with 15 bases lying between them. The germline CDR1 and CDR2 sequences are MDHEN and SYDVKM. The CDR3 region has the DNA TGTGCCAGCAGGCTAACAGGGTTCCACAATCAGCCCCAGCATTTT. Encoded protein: CASRLTGFHNQPQHF.

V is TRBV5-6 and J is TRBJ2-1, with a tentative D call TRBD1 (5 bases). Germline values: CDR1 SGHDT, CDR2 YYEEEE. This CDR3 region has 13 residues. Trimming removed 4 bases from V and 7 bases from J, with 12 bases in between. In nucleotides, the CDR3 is TGTGCCAGCAGCCTGCGACAGCGAAATGAGCAGTTCTTC. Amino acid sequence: CASSLRQRNEQFF.

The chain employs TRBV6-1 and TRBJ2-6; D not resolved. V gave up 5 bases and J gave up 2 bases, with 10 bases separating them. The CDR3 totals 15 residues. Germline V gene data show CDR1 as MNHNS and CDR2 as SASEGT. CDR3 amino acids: CASSSVSTGANVLTF. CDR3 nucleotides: TGTGCCAGCAGTTCGGTTTCTACTGGGGCCAACGTCCTGACTTTC.

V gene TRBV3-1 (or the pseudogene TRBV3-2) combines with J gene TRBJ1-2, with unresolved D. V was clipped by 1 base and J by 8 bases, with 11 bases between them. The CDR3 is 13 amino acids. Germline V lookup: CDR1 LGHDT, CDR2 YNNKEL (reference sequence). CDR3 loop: CASSQVMEGGYTF. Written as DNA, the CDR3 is TGTGCCAGCAGCCAAGTAATGGAGGGAGGCTACACCTTC.

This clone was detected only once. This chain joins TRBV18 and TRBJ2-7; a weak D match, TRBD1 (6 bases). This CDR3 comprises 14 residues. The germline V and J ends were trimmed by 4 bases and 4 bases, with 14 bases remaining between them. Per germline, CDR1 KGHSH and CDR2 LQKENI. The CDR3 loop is CASSLRDTLYEQYF. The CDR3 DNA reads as TGTGCCAGCTCACTCCGGGACACTCTATACGAGCAGTACTTC.

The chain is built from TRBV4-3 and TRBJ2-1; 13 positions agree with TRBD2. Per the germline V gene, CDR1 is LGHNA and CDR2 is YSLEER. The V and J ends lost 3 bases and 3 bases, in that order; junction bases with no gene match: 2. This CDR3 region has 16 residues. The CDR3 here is CASSHGLAGVYNEQFF. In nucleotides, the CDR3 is TGCGCCAGCAGCCACGGACTAGCGGGAGTCTACAATGAGCAGTTCTTC.